This TCR beta chain was sequenced for a study of human T cells and chemical hapten exposure. Regarding the study as a whole: Expanded TCRs clustered into significantly more large CDR3 similarity groups than controls, the analysis revealed.

Time point noted: patch test 2, 6 weeks after DPC sensitization. Described treatment: therapeutic diphenylcyclopropenone sensitization with weekly scalp DPC. The library tagged each cDNA molecule with unique molecular identifiers. TCRdb reprocessed the RACE reads with MiXCR, giving one entry per CDR3 protein. In the table there are approximately 350,000 distinct CDR3 sequences, over 6% of which are singletons. This clonotype was detected ten times or more. Its cognate antigen is unknown. This CDR3 comprises 14 residues. The V end lost 6 bases, the J end lost 4 bases, and 12 bases lay between the germline ends.

The chain uses TRBV12-3 or TRBV12-4 and TRBJ1-4; D perhaps matches TRBD1 (5 bases). The material sequenced was whole blood, taken in connection with sensitization to the hapten diphenylcyclopropenone (DPC). This receptor was obtained from a woman younger than 30 with alopecia areata. Some clones in this sample may be carry-over from other donors' samples. The CDR3 nucleotides read TGTGCCAGCAGACTGGGACTGAGTAATGAAAAACTGTTTTTT. This gives the protein CASRLGLSNEKLFF.